These 24 T cell receptor beta chains originate from one sample sequenced in a study of CXCR3-negative and CXCR3-positive naive CD8 T cells. Carrying UMI labels, the TRB cDNA libraries were prepared through 5' RACE. TCRdb reprocessed the 5' RACE reads and reports one entry per CDR3 protein, with no DNA. In total, the table holds tens of thousands of distinct CDR3 sequences. The specimen sequenced was memory CD8+ T cells from blood. These TCRs come from a human donor in good health. Some clones in this sample may be carry-over from other donors' samples.

The chain joins TRBV25-1 to TRBJ1-5; the TCRdb call, TRBD1, lacks DNA for checking. Germline values: CDR1 MGHDK, CDR2 SYGVNS. The CDR3 spans 13 residues. The CDR3 is CASSGAGVQPQHF.

The chain couples TRBV18 to TRBJ1-2; TCRdb returns TRBD1, unconfirmable since there is no DNA. Germline V gene lookup returns CDR1 KGHSH and CDR2 LQKENI. The CDR3 runs 13 residues. The CDR3 is CASSPPGAEGYTF.

This chain connects TRBV7-8 to TRBJ2-3. Germline V gives CDR1 SGHVS, CDR2 FQNEAQ. The CDR3 length is 12 residues. The CDR3 loop is CASSSTVDTQYF. Supplemented by reference TRBV7-8 and TRBJ2-3, the full variable domain reads GAGVSQSPRYKVAKRGQDVALRCDPISGHVSLFWYQQALGQGPEFLTYFQNEAQLDKSGLPSDRFFAERPEGSVSTLKIQRTQQEDSAVYLCASSSTVDTQYFGPGTRLTVL.

J is TRBJ1-5 and V is TRBV12-3 or TRBV12-4; TCRdb's D gene call, TRBD1, goes unchecked for lack of DNA. The CDR3 is 15 residues long. The CDR3 region is CASSTGQGSNQPQHF.

J is TRBJ2-7 and V is TRBV20-1. This CDR3 comprises 12 residues. Germline V gives CDR1 DFQATT, CDR2 SNEGSKA (reference sequence). CDR3 in amino acids: CSAEQSSYEQYF.

The V call is TRBV7-7, the J call TRBJ2-7; the D call from TCRdb, TRBD1, cannot be confirmed without DNA. This CDR3 has 15 residues. Germline V CDR1 and CDR2: SSHAT, FNYEAQ (reference sequence). This chain's CDR3 is CASSPGTGGAYEQYF.

Its frequency marks this clonotype as medium-sized. The chain couples TRBV20-1 to TRBJ2-7; the D call from TCRdb, TRBD2, cannot be confirmed without DNA. The CDR3 has 16 residues. The germline V gene has CDR1 DFQATT and CDR2 SNEGSKA (reference sequence). The CDR3 reads CSARGLAGRSSYEQYF.

V is TRBV20-1 and J is TRBJ1-1; the TCRdb D gene call, TRBD1, has no DNA to confirm it. Germline V CDR1 and CDR2: DFQATT, SNEGSKA (reference sequence). CDR3 size: 12 residues. The CDR3 here is CSAKLTVTEAFF.

This chain uses TRBV28 with TRBJ1-2; TCRdb proposes TRBD1, but this gene call is untestable without DNA. The CDR3 is 17 residues long. Germline values: CDR1 MDHEN, CDR2 SYDVKM. CDR3 protein: CASSPYRGELMYYGYTF.

The V and J genes are TRBV29-1 and TRBJ1-1. This CDR3 spans 11 amino acids. Germline V lookup: CDR1 SQVTM, CDR2 ANQGSEA. The chain's CDR3 is CSVDWVAEAFF.

This rearrangement joins TRBV7-9 to TRBJ2-7; TCRdb's D gene call, TRBD1, goes unchecked for lack of DNA. The CDR3 runs 14 residues. Germline-derived CDR1 and CDR2 are SEHNR and FQNEAQ (reference sequence). The CDR3 spells CASSLAGQIYEQYF.

The V and J genes are TRBV30 and TRBJ2-2. CDR3 length: 11 amino acids. The germline V gene has CDR1 GTSNPN and CDR2 SVGIG (reference sequence). Here the CDR3 reads CAYENAGVLFF.

The chain is built from TRBV12-3 or TRBV12-4 and TRBJ2-3; TCRdb returns TRBD2, unconfirmable since there is no DNA. This CDR3 has 14 residues. The CDR3 is CASRRAPRTDTQYF.

The chain combines TRBV2 with TRBJ1-2; the D call of TRBD1 rests on TCRdb alone, since no DNA is present to check it. This CDR3 comprises 12 residues. Germline CDR1 SNHLY, CDR2 FYNNEI. CDR3: CASTGGGEGYTF.

The chain has TRBV7-3 and TRBJ2-1; TCRdb picks TRBD1, but there is no DNA to check that call. The CDR3 runs 13 residues. Per the germline V gene, CDR1 is SGHTA and CDR2 is FQGTGA. CDR3 in amino acids: CASSRGGGNEQFF. Full variable domain (rest looked up from reference TRBV7-3 and TRBJ2-1): GAGVSQTPSNKVTEKGKYVELRCDPISGHTALYWYRQSLGQGPEFLIYFQGTGAADDSGLPNDRFFAVRPEGSVSTLKIQRTERGDSAVYLCASSRGGGNEQFFGPGTRLTVL.

The chain recombines TRBV6-6 with TRBJ2-6; TCRdb names TRBD2, which stays unverified in the absence of DNA. The germline CDR1 and CDR2 sequences are MNHNY and SVGAGI (reference sequence). The length of the CDR3 is 19 residues. This chain's CDR3 is CASSRGIGRAGSGANVLTF.

The chain couples TRBV15 to TRBJ2-2. Germline lookup yields CDR1 LNHNV and CDR2 YYDKDF (reference sequence). The CDR3 is made up of 11 amino acids. CDR3 amino acids: CATSSSGELFF.

The chain combines TRBV5-1 with TRBJ2-5; TCRdb gives TRBD2 as the D gene, but with no DNA this cannot be confirmed. Per the germline V gene, CDR1 is SGHRS and CDR2 is YFSETQ. The CDR3 extends over 17 amino acids. CDR3 region: CASSPLGLAGDQETQYF.

The chain joins TRBV29-1 to TRBJ2-2; TCRdb's D call, TRBD2, is unchecked because there is no DNA. The CDR3 has 15 amino acids. From germline, CDR1 is SQVTM and CDR2 ANQGSEA. CDR3 amino acids: CSVVSGSSGAGELFF.

This sequence joins TRBV7-3 and TRBJ1-2; TCRdb calls TRBD1, which cannot be checked without DNA. This CDR3 contains 14 residues. Germline V CDR1 and CDR2: SGHTA, FQGTGA. The CDR3 sequence is CASSLGDRSGGYTF.

This rearrangement joins TRBV7-6 to TRBJ1-1. The CDR3 contains 14 residues. Germline-derived CDR1 and CDR2 are SGHVS and FNYEAQ. This chain's CDR3 is CASSPTSGGTEAFF.

The gene calls are TRBV29-1 and TRBJ2-3; TCRdb selects TRBD1, and the lack of DNA leaves this call unchecked. This CDR3 is 16 amino acids long. The germline V gene encodes CDR1 SQVTM and CDR2 ANQGSEA. The CDR3 loop is CSVEGRTDTSTDTQYF.

The V call is TRBV20-1, the J call TRBJ2-7; without DNA, the TCRdb call of TRBD2 cannot be checked. Germline V gene lookup returns CDR1 DFQATT and CDR2 SNEGSKA (reference sequence). This CDR3 contains 14 residues. CDR3 residues: CSARDRASYYEQYF.

This rearrangement joins TRBV7-2 to TRBJ2-1; TCRdb designates TRBD2, a call that cannot be tested without DNA. There are 16 residues in the CDR3. From germline, CDR1 is SGHTA and CDR2 FQGNSA. The CDR3 region is CASSSEGLRTYNEQFF.